This TCR beta chain comes out of a study of early T cells in non-severe SARS-CoV-2 infection. As for the study in general: Chains stayed unpaired after sequencing of bulk RNA from unsorted whole blood.

In germline, CDR1 is ENHRY, CDR2 SYGVKD. CDR3 length: 14 residues. The trim removed 9 bases at V and 1 base at J, leaving 7 bases unmatched. Whole-study results and caveats: The matching step, a VDJdb search, favored anti-spike CD8 responses and missed private and CD4 specificities.

In the library, individual cDNA molecules carried attached unique molecular identifiers. TCRdb re-derived calls from the 5' RACE reads in MiXCR, one entry per CDR3 protein. The profile shows about 60,000 distinct CDR3 sequences, 11% of them singletons. This clonotype was counted many times. Its antigen is not identified. The origin of this receptor is an adult who was a healthcare worker with PCR-confirmed SARS-CoV-2 infection or an uninfected control (not recorded which). The chain combines TRBV10-3 with TRBJ2-3; 7 bases match TRBD2. Sample: whole blood, taken at baseline. CDR3 loop: CAMALGGGTDTQYF. CDR3 nucleotides: TGTGCCATGGCCCTTGGGGGGGGCACAGATACGCAGTATTTT.